Listed below are T cell receptor beta chains from one sample, sequenced in a study of T cell changes during pregnancy in multiple sclerosis. Sequenced by immunoSEQ multiplex PCR; TCRdb stores in-frame clones only, minus some. The table has some 59,000 clones, roughly 87% seen once. The sample here was peripheral blood, taken in the first trimester of pregnancy. All receptors come from a female donor with multiple sclerosis, enrolled in a pregnancy study. CDR3s include the opening cysteine and the closing phenylalanine or tryptophan. A D gene is named only where the DNA matches it firmly. Size values are once, few and many counts, or a class for expanded clones, and some rows have none.

J: TRBJ2-2; size: -; D: TRBD1; V: TRBV7-7; CDR3: CASSLTPTGVITGELFF; DNA: TGTGCCAGCAGCTTAACCCCCACAGGGGTGATTACCGGGGAGCTGTTTTTT
J: TRBJ2-1; size: -; D: -; V: TRBV2; CDR3: CASSVYGGNEQFF; DNA: TGTGCCAGCAGCGTCTACGGGGGCAATGAGCAGTTCTTC
J: TRBJ2-1; size: once; D: TRBD2; V: TRBV4-1; CDR3: CASSQDPAGASYNEQFF; DNA: TGCGCCAGCAGCCAAGATCCAGCGGGAGCGTCGTACAATGAGCAGTTCTTC
J: TRBJ1-5; size: -; D: TRBD1; V: TRBV7-8; CDR3: CASSEGDRAHQPQHF; DNA: TGTGCCAGCAGCGAGGGGGACAGGGCGCATCAGCCCCAGCATTTT
J: TRBJ2-7; size: -; D: TRBD1; V: TRBV5-1; CDR3: CASSLMTGGENEQYF; DNA: TGCGCCAGCAGCTTGATGACAGGGGGCGAAAACGAGCAGTACTTC
J: TRBJ2-5; size: once; D: TRBD1; V: TRBV5-1; CDR3: CASSLVQGAGTQYF; DNA: TGCGCCAGCAGCTTGGTACAGGGGGCTGGGACCCAGTACTTC
J: TRBJ1-3; size: -; D: -; V: TRBV7-2; CDR3: CASSPNPTGPSGNTIYF; DNA: TGTGCCAGCAGTCCTAACCCGACAGGTCCCTCTGGAAACACCATATATTTT
J: TRBJ1-5; size: -; D: TRBD1; V: TRBV19; CDR3: CASGSGTGGNQPQHF; DNA: TGTGCCAGTGGTAGCGGGACAGGGGGCAATCAGCCCCAGCATTTT
J: TRBJ1-1; size: -; D: -; V: TRBV9; CDR3: CASSDRREAFF; DNA: TGTGCCAGCAGCGACAGGCGAGAGGCTTTCTTT
J: TRBJ2-5; size: -; D: -; V: TRBV30; CDR3: CAGGGGGQETQYF; DNA: TGTGCCGGGGGCGGGGGCGGCCAAGAGACCCAGTACTTC
J: TRBJ1-1; size: -; D: TRBD1; V: TRBV12-5; CDR3: CASGLVLGQGADWDTEAFF; DNA: TGTGCTAGTGGTTTGGTACTGGGTCAGGGGGCTGATTGGGACACTGAAGCTTTCTTT
J: TRBJ2-3; size: -; D: -; V: TRBV19; CDR3: CASSMTIKSTDTQYF; DNA: TGTGCCAGTAGTATGACTATAAAAAGCACAGATACGCAGTATTTT
J: TRBJ1-1; size: -; D: -; V: TRBV6-4; CDR3: CASSDSRGRPDNTEAFF; DNA: TGTGCCAGCAGTGACTCTAGAGGGAGGCCGGATAACACTGAAGCTTTCTTT
J: TRBJ2-5; size: -; D: TRBD1; V: TRBV6-5; CDR3: CASSYSDREETQYF; DNA: TGTGCCAGCAGTTACTCCGACAGGGAGGAGACCCAGTACTTC